This paragraph covers one T cell receptor (beta chain) sequence. The antigen remains unidentified. As part of library construction, unique molecular identifiers were attached to individual cDNA molecules. TCRdb re-derived calls from the 5' RACE reads in MiXCR, one entry per CDR3 protein. The repertoire holds about 97,000 distinct CDR3 sequences, with roughly 11% as singletons. The data belong to a study of early T cells in non-severe SARS-CoV-2 infection. Study-wide context: With bulk RNA from unsorted whole blood as input, sequencing yielded unpaired chains. General study results and limits: VDJdb-based annotation leaned toward anti-spike CD8 responses and missed private and CD4 specificities.

The CDR3 spans 15 residues. Trimming stripped 4 bases from V and 2 bases from J, with 14 bases between. Germline V gene data show CDR1 as SGDLS and CDR2 as YYNGEE. Specimen: whole blood, collected at baseline. The clonotype was recovered from an adult who was a healthcare worker with PCR-confirmed SARS-CoV-2 infection or an uninfected control (not recorded which). The rearrangement joins TRBV9 to TRBJ2-3, with D unclear. CDR3 protein: CASSPSEGFTDTQYF. The CDR3 coding sequence is TGTGCCAGCAGCCCGTCCGAAGGATTCACAGATACGCAGTATTTT.